The clone carrying this T cell receptor beta chain was observed many times. The DNA ends 3 residues before the CDR3 does, and the rest of the CDR3 is filled in from the germline J gene. The data were produced by immunoSEQ multiplex PCR, yet TCRdb's version contains in-frame clones alone and is incomplete. Singletons are absent from the sample, which has tens of thousands of clones. V lost 5 bases, J lost 0 bases, and 10 bases lay in between. The CDR3 has 14 residues. Per the germline V gene, CDR1 is LNHDA and CDR2 is SQIVND (reference sequence). The data are from a study of T cell clonality in common variable immunodeficiency.

This sequence originates from a person aged 18 to 70 in good health. The chain employs TRBV19 and TRBJ1-1; D might be TRBD1 (5 bases). The sequencing input was peripheral blood mononuclear cells. The CDR3 loop is CASSPAGLNTEAFF. The covered CDR3 bases are TGTGCCAGTAGTCCGGCGGGGCTGAACACTGAA.